The following is a T cell receptor beta chain sequence with its context. The antigen is unknown. This CDR3 comprises 12 residues. CDR1 LGHNA and CDR2 YNFKEQ come from the germline V gene. The V gene lost 0 bases and the J gene lost 7 bases, with 4 bases spanning the gap. Second doses at about 4 or about 12 weeks were pooled. The entry originates in a study of T cell responses to AZD1222 COVID-19 vaccine. Whole-study findings and limits: At 160-218 and 743-854, vaccine-associated CD4 TCRs were dominant, and they spanned spike. The donors showed a predominance of white British ancestry and of females, with possible underestimation of clonal diversity. Of the AZD1222 recipients, only six or seven were seropositive at baseline.

The protocol was immunoSEQ multiplex PCR, while the TCRdb copy is restricted to in-frame clones and leaves out a portion. The data contain more than 55,000 clones, 60% to 85% of them singletons. This TCR derives from an adult who received the AZD1222 COVID-19 vaccine. The sequencing used peripheral blood, collected 28 days after the second AZD1222 dose. The rearrangement links TRBV4-2 to TRBJ2-1; unclear D gene. CDR3 region: CASSQDTNEQFF. DNA of the CDR3: TGTGCCAGCAGCCAAGATACGAATGAGCAGTTCTTC.